What follows are 26 T cell receptor beta chains derived from one specimen sequenced in a study of OX40 agonist ivuxolimab in advanced cancers. Some clones are missing from TCRdb's copy, which holds only in-frame ones; the method was immunoSEQ multiplex PCR. In the table there are about 110,000 clones, around 93% of which are singletons. The sequenced sample was CD4+ or CD8+ T cells sorted from blood, obtained in a trial of the OX40 agonist ivuxolimab. These receptors all come from an adult with an advanced solid tumor such as melanoma, head and neck, liver or kidney cancer.

V usage is TRBV9 and J usage is TRBJ2-3; D uncertain. Germline CDR1 and CDR2: SGDLS and YYNGEE. The CDR3 is 15 residues long. V was pared by 0 bases and J by 5 bases, with 13 bases between. CDR3 sequence reads: CASSVAPTRGDTQYF. CDR3 sequence (DNA): TGTGCCAGCAGCGTAGCCCCTACCCGAGGAGATACGCAGTATTTT.

The chain links TRBV7-6 to TRBJ2-1; 10 bases align to TRBD2. Germline assignment: CDR1 SGHVS and CDR2 FNYEAQ. V dropped 4 bases and J dropped 6; count of bases not matched to a gene: 12. This CDR3 contains 17 residues. CDR3 in DNA: TGTGCCAGCAGCTCTACGCCGGGACTAGCGTCAGGCAATGAGCAGTTCTTC. This sequence encodes CASSSTPGLASGNEQFF.

The chain carries TRBV5-6 and TRBJ1-1; D is possibly TRBD1 (6 bases). There are 15 residues in the CDR3. CDR1 SGHDT and CDR2 YYEEEE come from the germline V gene. Trimming stripped 4 bases from V and 4 bases from J, with 17 bases between. The CDR3 loop is CASSLGAGVGTEAFF. DNA for the CDR3: TGTGCCAGCAGCCTGGGGGCAGGGGTGGGCACTGAAGCTTTCTTT.

The chain joins TRBV15 to TRBJ1-4; D is uncertain. CDR1 LNHNV and CDR2 YYDKDF come from the germline V gene (reference sequence). The V and J ends lost 0 bases and 7 bases respectively, with 15 bases between them. There are 16 residues in the CDR3. The CDR3 sequence: CATSRDQQRASEKLFF. The CDR3 region has the DNA TGTGCCACCAGCAGAGATCAGCAGCGGGCAAGTGAAAAACTGTTTTTT.

With respect to this clone: Additional DNA sequences in this sample encode the identical CDR3. The chain is built from TRBV5-1 and TRBJ1-3, with D tentatively TRBD1 (6 bases). Germline V gives CDR1 SGHRS, CDR2 YFSETQ. The CDR3 length is 16 residues. Trimming shortened V by 0 bases and J by 0 bases, and 10 bases separated the two germline ends. The CDR3 is CASSLGGTNSGNTIYF. In DNA, the CDR3 is TGCGCCAGCAGCTTGGGCGGGACAAACTCTGGAAACACCATATATTTT.

This chain connects TRBV19 to TRBJ1-2; 7 bases are shared with TRBD1. Losses at the gene ends were 7 bases for V and 3 bases for J; bases not matched to a gene: 5. Germline CDR1 reads LNHDA; CDR2 reads SQIVND (reference sequence). The CDR3 is 13 amino acids. The CDR3, as DNA: TGTGCCAGTACTGACAGGGCGGACTATGGCTACACCTTC. This codes for CASTDRADYGYTF. Drawing the rest from reference TRBV19 and TRBJ1-2, the complete variable domain is DGGITQSPKYLFRKEGQNVTLSCEQNLNHDAMYWYRQDPGQGLRLIYYSQIVNDFQKGDIAEGYSVSREKKESFPLTVTSAQKNPTAFYLCASTDRADYGYTFGSGTRLTVV.

J is TRBJ1-1 and V is TRBV30; TRBD1 might be the D (5 bases). With 4 bases removed from V and 0 bases from J, the gap between germline ends came to 9 bases. The CDR3 runs to 13 residues. From germline, CDR1 is GTSNPN and CDR2 SVGIG (reference sequence). Here the CDR3 DNA reads TGTGCCTGGACGGGGCAGATGAACACTGAAGCTTTCTTT. It is translated as CAWTGQMNTEAFF.

The V gene is TRBV6-5, the J gene TRBJ1-3; unclear D gene. This CDR3 spans 14 amino acids. Germline CDR1 MNHEY, CDR2 SVGAGI. Trimming took off 7 bases at V and 0 bases at J, with 10 bases between the two ends. The DNA of the CDR3 is TGTGCCAGCAACCTTGTCAACTCTGGAAACACCATATATTTT. Its protein product is CASNLVNSGNTIYF.

The chain is built from TRBV30 and TRBJ1-5; D is unresolved. V lost 1 base to trimming and J lost 0 bases, with 7 bases between them. Germline V gene sequence: CDR1 GTSNPN, CDR2 SVGIG (reference sequence). This CDR3 is built from 14 residues. In DNA form, the CDR3 reads TGTGCCTGGAGTGCCACCCTTAGCAATCAGCCCCAGCATTTT. Residues: CAWSATLSNQPQHF.

The genes are TRBV6-1 and TRBJ1-1, with D possibly TRBD1 on 6 matching bases. The germline V and J ends were trimmed by 4 bases and 1 base, with 13 bases remaining between them. The CDR3 runs 15 residues. Germline assignment: CDR1 MNHNS and CDR2 SASEGT. CDR3 region: CASSAVQGENTEAFF. CDR3 coding DNA: TGTGCCAGCAGTGCCGTACAGGGCGAGAACACTGAAGCTTTCTTT.

This clone was seen more than once but under ten times. The chain couples TRBV7-6 to TRBJ2-1; TRBD2 matches at 10 bases. This CDR3 has 18 residues. Germline V gives CDR1 SGHVS, CDR2 FNYEAQ. V shed 1 base, J shed 0 bases, and the junction held 6 bases outside the gene matches. The CDR3 spells CASSLGGSGGPSYNEQFF. The CDR3, as DNA: TGTGCCAGCAGCTTAGGCGGTAGCGGGGGGCCCTCCTACAATGAGCAGTTCTTC. Complete variable domain (other parts from reference TRBV7-6 and TRBJ2-1): GAGVSQSPRYKVTKRGQDVALRCDPISGHVSLYWYRQALGQGPEFLTYFNYEAQQDKSGLPNDRFSAERPEGSISTLTIQRTEQRDSAMYRCASSLGGSGGPSYNEQFFGPGTRLTVL.

The rearrangement uses TRBV6-5 and TRBJ1-2; D is unresolved. The CDR3 is 14 amino acids. V shed 6 bases and J shed 4 bases, with 15 bases lying between them. The germline gives CDR1 MNHEY, CDR2 SVGAGI. CDR3 residues: CASRGREAPYGYTF. In nucleotides, the CDR3 is TGTGCCAGCAGGGGCCGGGAGGCCCCCTATGGCTACACCTTC.

This clone was picked up one time. The chain recombines TRBV6-6 with TRBJ2-5; 8 nucleotides match TRBD1. The V gene's germline CDR1 is MNHNY and CDR2 SVGAGI (reference sequence). The CDR3 contains 14 residues. V lost 4 bases, J lost 5 bases, and 6 bases stayed unmatched. The CDR3 sequence: CASSSVYRGETQYF. The CDR3 nucleotides are TGTGCCAGCAGTTCCGTATACAGGGGGGAGACCCAGTACTTC.

This clone was picked up one time. Other DNA sequences from this sample encode an identical CDR3 as well. This chain joins TRBV30 and TRBJ2-5; weak D call: TRBD2 (6 bases). There are 15 residues in the CDR3. V lost 1 base, J lost 1 base, and 13 bases lay in between. Germline assignment: CDR1 GTSNPN and CDR2 SVGIG (reference sequence). CDR3 residues: CAWSGRLVTQETQYF. CDR3 in DNA: TGTGCCTGGAGTGGTCGACTAGTGACCCAAGAGACCCAGTACTTC.

This rearrangement joins TRBV9 to TRBJ2-2; possible D gene TRBD2, 6 bases. This CDR3 spans 16 amino acids. Germline loops: CDR1 SGDLS, CDR2 YYNGEE. The germline V and J ends were trimmed by 0 bases and 4 bases, with 13 bases remaining between them. The CDR3 bases are TGTGCCAGCAGCGTAGAGAGCGGGCACCTCACCGGGGAGCTGTTTTTT. This gives the protein CASSVESGHLTGELFF.

The chain links TRBV5-1 to TRBJ2-3; 11 bases fit TRBD1. The CDR3 has 17 residues. CDR1 is SGHRS and CDR2 is YFSETQ in the germline V gene. With V trimmed by 2 bases and J by 4 bases, 9 bases remained unmatched. For the CDR3, the DNA is TGCGCCAGCAGCTTAGGGACAGGGGGAACAGGGGCAGATACGCAGTATTTT. It yields the protein CASSLGTGGTGADTQYF.

The chain employs TRBV19 and TRBJ2-7, with D perhaps TRBD1 (6 bases). This CDR3 spans 14 amino acids. CDR1 is LNHDA and CDR2 is SQIVND in the germline V gene (reference sequence). V lost 3 bases to trimming and J lost 2 bases, with 11 bases between them. CDR3 DNA: TGTGCCAGTAGTATGCCGGGACACACCTACGAGCAGTACTTC. It translates to CASSMPGHTYEQYF. Full variable domain (remainder filled in from reference TRBV19 and TRBJ2-7): DGGITQSPKYLFRKEGQNVTLSCEQNLNHDAMYWYRQDPGQGLRLIYYSQIVNDFQKGDIAEGYSVSREKKESFPLTVTSAQKNPTAFYLCASSMPGHTYEQYFGPGTRLTVT.

The chain is built from TRBV5-1 and TRBJ1-2, with no clear D. There are 12 residues in the CDR3. CDR1 SGHRS and CDR2 YFSETQ come from the germline V gene. The V and J ends lost 0 bases and 7 bases respectively, with 7 bases between them. The DNA of the CDR3 is TGCGCCAGCAGCTTGGACCATACTGGCTACACCTTC. Translating gives CASSLDHTGYTF.

V is TRBV9 and J is TRBJ2-5; 8 positions agree with TRBD1. The CDR3 spans 17 residues. With V trimmed by 0 bases and J by 5 bases, 12 bases remained unmatched. CDR1 is SGDLS, CDR2 YYNGEE, per germline. CDR3 region: CASSVASGGTGWETQYF. The CDR3 DNA reads TGTGCCAGCAGCGTAGCTAGTGGAGGGACAGGCTGGGAGACCCAGTACTTC. The full variable domain, its missing parts supplied by reference TRBV9 and TRBJ2-5, is DSGVTQTPKHLITATGQRVTLRCSPRSGDLSVYWYQQSLDQGLQFLIQYYNGEERAKGNILERFSAQQFPDLHSELNLSSLELGDSALYFCASSVASGGTGWETQYFGPGTRLLVL.

CDR3 sequence (DNA): TGTGCCAGCAGCTTAGAGAATCCCTACAATGAGCAGTTCTTC. It translates to CASSLENPYNEQFF. The rearrangement links TRBV7-9 to TRBJ2-1; no clear D. Trimming took off 1 base at V and 2 bases at J, with 6 bases between the two ends. Germline CDR1 reads SEHNR; CDR2 reads FQNEAQ (reference sequence). This CDR3 has 14 amino acids.

The chain joins TRBV19 to TRBJ2-2; 7 bases line up with TRBD2. Germline CDR1 reads LNHDA; CDR2 reads SQIVND (reference sequence). This CDR3 comprises 13 residues. V shed 6 bases, J shed 4 bases, and the junction held 2 bases outside the gene matches. CDR3 DNA sequence: TGTGCCAGTAGGGTAGCGGGCACCGGGGAGCTGTTTTTT. Translated, it gives CASRVAGTGELFF. The full variable domain, rest sourced from reference TRBV19 and TRBJ2-2, is DGGITQSPKYLFRKEGQNVTLSCEQNLNHDAMYWYRQDPGQGLRLIYYSQIVNDFQKGDIAEGYSVSREKKESFPLTVTSAQKNPTAFYLCASRVAGTGELFFGEGSRLTVL.

V gene TRBV11-3 combines with J gene TRBJ2-3; 8 bases match TRBD2. The CDR3 runs to 15 residues. J gave up 3 bases and V 5 bases, and 7 bases lay outside the gene matches. The germline V gene encodes CDR1 SGHNT and CDR2 YENEEA. CDR3 DNA sequence: TGTGCCAGCAGCGCCTCGAGCGGGAGTACAGATACGCAGTATTTT. This sequence encodes CASSASSGSTDTQYF.

The chain recombines TRBV19 with TRBJ1-5; D is uncertain. Trimming left V 7 bases short and J 7 bases short, with 11 bases between. The germline V gene has CDR1 LNHDA and CDR2 SQIVND (reference sequence). The CDR3 runs to 12 residues. CDR3 amino acids: CASMKSGQPQHF. The CDR3 DNA reads TGTGCCAGTATGAAGTCGGGGCAGCCCCAGCATTTT.

This rearrangement joins TRBV11-1 to TRBJ2-2; 8 bases agree with TRBD2. J was trimmed by 6 bases and V by 5 bases; bases with no gene match: 8. CDR1 and CDR2 (germline): SGHAT, FQDESV (reference sequence). The CDR3 covers 15 residues. CDR3 amino acids: CASSQGRGGAGELFF. The CDR3 nucleotides are TGTGCCAGCAGCCAAGGCCGGGGGGGCGCCGGGGAGCTGTTTTTT.

V is TRBV7-3 and J is TRBJ2-3; D gene ambiguous. V lost 6 bases to trimming and J lost 6 bases, with 7 bases between them. Germline V gene sequence: CDR1 SGHTA, CDR2 FQGTGA. There are 11 residues in the CDR3. CDR3 DNA sequence: TGTGCCAGCAGTAGTACGGATACGCAGTATTTT. Amino acids: CASSSTDTQYF.

This clone was detected only once. The rearrangement joins TRBV2 to TRBJ1-1, with D possibly matching TRBD1 (5 bases). This CDR3 is 12 amino acids long. Looked up from germline, CDR1 is SNHLY and CDR2 is FYNNEI. Trimming removed 8 bases from V and 4 bases from J, with 11 bases in between. Here the CDR3 DNA reads TGTGCCAGCGCCCCGACAGTCACTGAAGCTTTCTTT. It codes for CASAPTVTEAFF.